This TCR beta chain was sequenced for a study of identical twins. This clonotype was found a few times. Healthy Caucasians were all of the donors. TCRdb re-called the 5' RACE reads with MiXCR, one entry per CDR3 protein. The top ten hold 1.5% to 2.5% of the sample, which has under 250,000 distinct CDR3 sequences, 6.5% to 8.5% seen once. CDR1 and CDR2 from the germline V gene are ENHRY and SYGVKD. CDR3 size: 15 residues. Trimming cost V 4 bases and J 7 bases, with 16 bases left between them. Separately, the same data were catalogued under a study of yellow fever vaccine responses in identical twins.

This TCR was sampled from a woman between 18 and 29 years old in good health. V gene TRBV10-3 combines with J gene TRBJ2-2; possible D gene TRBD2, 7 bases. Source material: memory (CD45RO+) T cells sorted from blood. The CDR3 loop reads CAISGGGASIGELFF. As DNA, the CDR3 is TGTGCCATCAGTGGTGGGGGGGCCAGTATCGGGGAGCTGTTTTTT.